The present entry profiles one T cell receptor beta chain with its context. What it recognizes is unknown. These data are taken from a study of cytomegalovirus exposure and HLA in healthy donors. Regarding the study as a whole: Follow-up analysis seemed to connect common viral pathogens with several of the most significant clusters identified. The likely explanation for a cluster of highly shared sequence variants was sequencing artifact. It was fewer than 200 TCR beta chains that were listed as cytomegalovirus-associated.

Among the donors, all were healthy bone marrow donors. CDR1 and CDR2 from the germline V gene are MDHEN and SYDVKM. This CDR3 spans 14 amino acids. V was clipped by 2 bases and J by 0 bases, with 6 bases between them. PCR employed 60 Vbeta and 13 Jbeta primers. The method was immunoSEQ multiplex PCR; TCRdb's version includes in-frame clones alone and lacks a portion of them. Among about 130,000 clones listed, approximately 79% were seen once. The receptor was derived from a man aged 40-55 years in good health and CMV-seropositive. What was sequenced was PBMCs. The chain links TRBV28 to TRBJ2-3; TRBD1 is a possible D gene (5 bases). CDR3 coding DNA: TGTGCCAGCAGTTTACCAGGGAGCACAGATACGCAGTATTTT. Its translation: CASSLPGSTDTQYF.